This TCR beta chain was profiled in a study of Graves' ophthalmopathy and Graves' hyperthyroidism. This clonotype was seen repeatedly, ten times or more. RNA served as the template for amplifying TCR beta CDR3 regions. HTBI primers were employed in first-round RT-PCR, then a second-round multiplex PCR followed. TCRdb ran MiXCR on the multiplex PCR reads and lists one entry per CDR3 protein. Counted here are about 640,000 distinct CDR3 sequences, under 50% occurring once; the ten biggest clones make up 3% to 3.5%. This clonotype was obtained from an adult man with Graves' ophthalmopathy. The sequenced sample consisted of peripheral blood.

Here the CDR3 reads CASSPAPGSSETQYF. In DNA form, the CDR3 reads TGCGCCAGCAGCCCCGCACCGGGCAGCTCGGAGACCCAGTACTTC. V usage is TRBV5-1 and J usage is TRBJ2-5; D call uncertain. The V gene lost 4 bases and the J gene lost 5 bases, with 18 bases spanning the gap. CDR1 and CDR2 from the germline V gene are SGHRS and YFSETQ. The CDR3 totals 15 residues.